The 20 T cell receptor beta chains given below trace back to one sample, sequenced in a study of T cell responses to AZD1222 COVID-19 vaccine. Only in-frame clones appear in the TCRdb table, and some are missing; sequencing was by immunoSEQ multiplex PCR. Of some 98,000 clones listed, approximately 84% are singletons. Source: peripheral blood, taken 28 days after the second AZD1222 dose. These receptors were collected from an adult who received the AZD1222 COVID-19 vaccine.

The gene calls are TRBV7-8 and TRBJ1-5; 8 bases match TRBD1. The CDR3 runs 17 residues. In germline, CDR1 is SGHVS, CDR2 FQNEAQ. Losses at the gene ends were 2 bases for V and 0 bases for J; bases not matched to a gene: 6. CDR3 region: CASSLKQGVVSNQPQHF. The CDR3 DNA reads TGTGCCAGCAGCTTAAAACAGGGGGTCGTTAGCAATCAGCCCCAGCATTTT.

This chain uses TRBV27 with TRBJ2-7; the D gene is possibly TRBD2 (6 bases). Deletions cut 1 base from V and 4 bases from J, with 8 bases between. CDR3 length equals 13 residues. Germline CDR1 reads MNHEY; CDR2 reads SMNVEV (reference sequence). Here the CDR3 DNA reads TGTGCCAGCAGTTTATTTGCGGGGTACGAGCAGTACTTC. Protein product: CASSLFAGYEQYF.

This sequence joins TRBV7-9 and TRBJ2-3, with D tentatively TRBD1 or TRBD2 (5 bases each). Trimming removed 3 bases at V and 5 bases at J, with 15 bases between. This CDR3 has 15 residues. CDR1 SEHNR and CDR2 FQNEAQ come from the germline V gene (reference sequence). The CDR3 here is CASSFRDPLGDTQYF. CDR3 sequence (DNA): TGTGCCAGCAGCTTCAGGGACCCACTCGGAGATACGCAGTATTTT.

The CDR3, as DNA: TGTGCCAGCAGCCCCTCAGGAAGGGCTGGAAACACCATATATTTT. The encoded protein is CASSPSGRAGNTIYF. J is TRBJ1-3 and V is TRBV13; D unclear. Germline V CDR1 and CDR2: PRHDT, FYEKMQ (reference sequence). V was pared by 5 bases and J by 2 bases, with 13 bases between. This CDR3 is built from 15 residues.

The CDR3 DNA reads TGTGCCACCGAGGACAGGGGGCTCTCGGCCCAGTACTTC. Its translation is CATEDRGLSAQYF. The chain recombines TRBV24-1 with TRBJ2-5; 11 bases line up with TRBD1. This CDR3 is 13 amino acids long. The ends lost 9 bases at V and 9 bases at J; junction bases unmatched: 8. CDR1 KGHDR and CDR2 SFDVKD come from the germline V gene.

The chain recombines TRBV19 with TRBJ2-7; 8 positions agree with TRBD1. Germline loops: CDR1 LNHDA, CDR2 SQIVND (reference sequence). V lost 9 bases and J lost 0; bases outside the gene matches: 7. The CDR3 is 14 residues long. CDR3 nucleotides: TGTGCCAGCACAAGGGACAGGAGCTCCTACGAGCAGTACTTC. Amino acids: CASTRDRSSYEQYF.

The CDR3 DNA sequence: TGTGCCAGCAGCCAAACCGGGACTAGCGGGGAAGAGACCCAGTACTTC. It translates to CASSQTGTSGEETQYF. This chain joins TRBV4-2 and TRBJ2-5; 13 bases line up with TRBD2. The V gene's germline CDR1 is LGHNA and CDR2 YNFKEQ. This CDR3 is built from 16 residues. The V gene end was trimmed by 2 bases and the J gene end by 3 bases; junction bases not matched to a gene: 3.

The rearrangement links TRBV18 to TRBJ1-4; possibly TRBD1 for D (5 bases). The germline CDR1 and CDR2 sequences are KGHSH and LQKENI. Trimming pared 6 bases from V and 7 bases from J, leaving 12 bases between. This CDR3 has 13 amino acids. CDR3 sequence (DNA): TGTGCCAGCTCCCCCAGGGAGGGTGAAAAACTGTTTTTT. Translating gives CASSPREGEKLFF.

This clone is a singleton in its sample. The chain recombines TRBV5-1 with TRBJ2-2; 9 bases fit TRBD2. The CDR3 contains 13 residues. Looked up from germline, CDR1 is SGHRS and CDR2 is YFSETQ. Losses at the gene ends were 4 bases for V and 6 bases for J; bases not matched to a gene: 1. The CDR3 here is CASSAGGSGELFF. CDR3 DNA: TGCGCCAGCAGCGCGGGAGGGTCCGGGGAGCTGTTTTTT.

The sample holds a few counts of this clone. V gene TRBV25-1 combines with J gene TRBJ1-2; no clear D gene. Trimming cost V 1 base and J 0 bases, with 6 bases left between them. The germline V gene has CDR1 MGHDK and CDR2 SYGVNS. This CDR3 has 14 amino acids. CDR3 DNA sequence: TGTGCCAGCAGTGAATGGGAATCTAACTATGGCTACACCTTC. Translating gives CASSEWESNYGYTF.

The table lists this clone with a few counts. CDR3 sequence: CASSLGYGRTEAFF. The CDR3 DNA sequence: TGCGCCAGCAGCTTGGGATACGGGCGAACTGAAGCTTTCTTT. V is TRBV5-1 and J is TRBJ1-1; D gene ambiguous. The germline V and J ends were trimmed by 0 bases and 5 bases, with 11 bases remaining between them. Germline CDR1 SGHRS, CDR2 YFSETQ. The CDR3 loop spans 14 amino acids.

The gene calls are TRBV7-9 and TRBJ1-2; no clear D gene. The CDR3 contains 14 residues. The V gene lost 2 bases and the J gene lost 2 bases, with 9 bases spanning the gap. Germline lookup yields CDR1 SEHNR and CDR2 FQNEAQ (reference sequence). In DNA form, the CDR3 reads TGTGCCAGCAGCTTATACCCGACCAACTATGGCTACACCTTC. This sequence encodes CASSLYPTNYGYTF.

This rearrangement joins TRBV2 to TRBJ2-2; possible D gene TRBD1, 7 bases. The CDR3 sequence is 15 residues long. Per the germline V gene, CDR1 is SNHLY and CDR2 is FYNNEI. Trimming shortened V by 1 base and J by 5 bases, and 11 bases separated the two germline ends. CDR3 region: CASSEGRGDTGELFF. For the CDR3, the DNA is TGTGCCAGCAGTGAAGGCAGGGGGGATACCGGGGAGCTGTTTTTT.

The chain recombines TRBV6-1 with TRBJ1-3; the D is unclear. Per germline, CDR1 MNHNS and CDR2 SASEGT. This CDR3 has 14 residues. V lost 5 bases and J 1 base, leaving 9 bases between the germline ends. Here the CDR3 DNA reads TGTGCCAGCAGTTATGGGGTATCTGGAAACACCATATATTTT. Encoded protein: CASSYGVSGNTIYF.

The rearrangement uses TRBV6-5 and TRBJ2-7; TRBD1 is a possible D gene (6 bases). Trimming pared 5 bases from V and 3 bases from J, leaving 11 bases between. Germline V gives CDR1 MNHEY, CDR2 SVGAGI. CDR3 length equals 13 residues. CDR3 region: CASSRDTLYEQYF. The CDR3 coding sequence is TGTGCCAGCAGTAGGGACACTCTCTACGAGCAGTACTTC.

This clone was observed a few times. The V and J genes are TRBV20-1 and TRBJ2-5; 14 nucleotides align to TRBD2. Germline CDR1 DFQATT, CDR2 SNEGSKA (reference sequence). The V and J ends lost 3 bases and 5 bases, in that order; junction bases with no gene match: 14. The CDR3 extends over 18 amino acids. The CDR3 spells CSASSSYGTSGRRETQYF. CDR3 nucleotide sequence: TGCAGTGCTAGTTCATCATATGGGACTAGCGGGAGAAGGGAGACCCAGTACTTC.

In this sample, this clone turned up a few times. The rearrangement uses TRBV19 and TRBJ1-1; 7 bases fit TRBD1. Germline values: CDR1 LNHDA, CDR2 SQIVND (reference sequence). The CDR3 runs 13 residues. With 5 bases clipped from V and 6 bases from J, the junction kept 6 bases outside the gene matches. CDR3 in DNA: TGTGCCAGTAGTTGGACAGGTATCCCTGAAGCTTTCTTT. Its protein is CASSWTGIPEAFF.

The rearrangement links TRBV2 to TRBJ1-4; D gene uncertain. Germline loops: CDR1 SNHLY, CDR2 FYNNEI. The CDR3 is 12 amino acids. V was cut by 1 base and J by 9 bases, with 6 bases left in between. CDR3 sequence reads: CASSEVGQKLFF. The CDR3 coding sequence is TGTGCCAGCAGTGAAGTAGGCCAAAAACTGTTTTTT.

V is TRBV7-9 and J is TRBJ2-2; TRBD1 is a possible D gene (6 bases). Germline V CDR1 and CDR2: SEHNR, FQNEAQ (reference sequence). Trimming cost V 2 bases and J 5 bases, with 9 bases left between them. This CDR3 is built from 14 residues. CDR3 loop: CASSLFQGTGELFF. For the CDR3, the DNA is TGTGCCAGCAGCTTATTTCAGGGGACCGGGGAGCTGTTTTTT.

Turning to this clone: One junction end does not reproduce the germline sequence, and a read error may be involved. This chain joins TRBV6-2 or TRBV6-3 and TRBJ2-7, with 7 bases aligning to TRBD2. Germline V gene lookup returns CDR1 MNHEY and CDR2 SVGEGT. The CDR3 runs 15 residues. CDR3 sequence (DNA): TGTGCCATCAGTAAAGGTTCTAGCGGCTCCCACGAGCAGTACTTC. Amino acid sequence: CAISKGSSGSHEQYF.